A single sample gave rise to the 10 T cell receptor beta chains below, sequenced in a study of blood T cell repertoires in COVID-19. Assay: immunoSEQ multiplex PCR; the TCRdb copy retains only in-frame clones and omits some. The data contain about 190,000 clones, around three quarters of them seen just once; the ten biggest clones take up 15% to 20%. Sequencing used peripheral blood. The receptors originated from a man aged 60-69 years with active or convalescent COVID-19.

The CDR3 region is CASSLGTEAGQPQHF. As DNA, the CDR3 is TGTGCCAGCAGCCTAGGTACGGAAGCGGGGCAGCCCCAGCATTTT. The genes are TRBV7-2 and TRBJ1-5; D is ambiguous. Germline CDR1 reads SGHTA; CDR2 reads FQGNSA. V was shortened by 5 bases and J by 7 bases, with 18 bases between the two germline ends. This CDR3 is 15 amino acids long. Based on the CDR3 plus reference TRBV7-2 and TRBJ1-5, the full variable domain is GAGVSQSPSNKVTEKGKDVELRCDPISGHTALYWYRQSLGQGLEFLIYFQGNSAPDKSGLPSDRFSAERTGGSVSTLTIQRTQQEDSAVYLCASSLGTEAGQPQHFGDGTRLSIL.

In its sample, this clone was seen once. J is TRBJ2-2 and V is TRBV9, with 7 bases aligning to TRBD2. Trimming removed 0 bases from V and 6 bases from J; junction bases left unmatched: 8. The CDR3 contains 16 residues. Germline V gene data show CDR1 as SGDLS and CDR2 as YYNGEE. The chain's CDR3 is CASSVVGLGSAGELFF. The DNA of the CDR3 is TGTGCCAGCAGCGTAGTAGGACTAGGCTCCGCCGGGGAGCTGTTTTTT.

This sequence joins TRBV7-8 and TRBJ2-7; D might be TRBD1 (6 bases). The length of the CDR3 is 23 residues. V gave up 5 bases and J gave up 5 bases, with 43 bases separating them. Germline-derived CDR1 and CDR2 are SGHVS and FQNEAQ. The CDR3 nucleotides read TGTGCCAGCAGCCTACTGCCCGGCCTGCCTGCTACAGCCGCCACAGGAAGGGGGAACGAGCAGTACTTC. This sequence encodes CASSLLPGLPATAATGRGNEQYF.

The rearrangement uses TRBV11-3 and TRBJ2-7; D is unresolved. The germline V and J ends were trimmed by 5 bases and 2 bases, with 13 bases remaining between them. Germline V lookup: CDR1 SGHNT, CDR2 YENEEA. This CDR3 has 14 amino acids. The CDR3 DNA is TGTGCCAGCAGCACGACACAGCAAACCTACGAGCAGTACTTC. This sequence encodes CASSTTQQTYEQYF.

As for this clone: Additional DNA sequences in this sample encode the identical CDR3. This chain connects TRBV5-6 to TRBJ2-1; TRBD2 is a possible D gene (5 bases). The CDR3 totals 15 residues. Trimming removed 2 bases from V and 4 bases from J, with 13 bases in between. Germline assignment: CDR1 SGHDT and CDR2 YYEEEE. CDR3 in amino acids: CASSFPTGVYNEQFF. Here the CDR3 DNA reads TGTGCCAGCAGCTTCCCCACCGGGGTATACAATGAGCAGTTCTTC.

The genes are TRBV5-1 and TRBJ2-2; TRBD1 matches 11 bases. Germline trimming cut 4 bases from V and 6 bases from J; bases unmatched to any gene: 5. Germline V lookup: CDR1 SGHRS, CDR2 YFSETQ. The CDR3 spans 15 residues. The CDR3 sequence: CASSPGTGGAGELFF. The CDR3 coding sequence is TGCGCCAGCAGCCCTGGGACAGGGGGAGCCGGGGAGCTGTTTTTT. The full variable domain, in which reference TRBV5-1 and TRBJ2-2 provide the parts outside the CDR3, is KAGVTQTPRYLIKTRGQQVTLSCSPISGHRSVSWYQQTPGQGLQFLFEYFSETQRNKGNFPGRFSGRQFSNSRSEMNVSTLELGDSALYLCASSPGTGGAGELFFGEGSRLTVL.

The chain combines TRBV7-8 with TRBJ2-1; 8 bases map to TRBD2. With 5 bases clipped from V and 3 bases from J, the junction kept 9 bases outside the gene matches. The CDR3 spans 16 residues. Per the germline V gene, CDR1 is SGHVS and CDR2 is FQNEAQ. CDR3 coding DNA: TGTGCCAGCAGCCGACGGGGAGCGGGAGACTACAATGAGCAGTTCTTC. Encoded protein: CASSRRGAGDYNEQFF.

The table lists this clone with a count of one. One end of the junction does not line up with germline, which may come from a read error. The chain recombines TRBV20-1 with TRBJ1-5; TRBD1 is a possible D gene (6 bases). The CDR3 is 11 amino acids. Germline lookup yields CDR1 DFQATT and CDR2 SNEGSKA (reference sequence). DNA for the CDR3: TGCAGTGCTAGACCTTGGGACACCCTACTATTT. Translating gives CSARPWDTLLF.

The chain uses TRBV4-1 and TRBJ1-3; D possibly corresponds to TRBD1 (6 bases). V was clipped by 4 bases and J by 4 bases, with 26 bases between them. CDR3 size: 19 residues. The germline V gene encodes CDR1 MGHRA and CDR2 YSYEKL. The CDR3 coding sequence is TGCGCCAGCAGCCCCCACCTCGGGACAACCGGAGATGGAGGAAACACCATATATTTT. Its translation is CASSPHLGTTGDGGNTIYF.

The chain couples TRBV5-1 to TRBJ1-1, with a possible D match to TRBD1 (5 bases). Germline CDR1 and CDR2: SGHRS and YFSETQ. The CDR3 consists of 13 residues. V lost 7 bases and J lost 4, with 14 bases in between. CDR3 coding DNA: TGCGCCAGCCTCGTAGCCGGGGGCACTGAAGCTTTCTTT. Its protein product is CASLVAGGTEAFF.